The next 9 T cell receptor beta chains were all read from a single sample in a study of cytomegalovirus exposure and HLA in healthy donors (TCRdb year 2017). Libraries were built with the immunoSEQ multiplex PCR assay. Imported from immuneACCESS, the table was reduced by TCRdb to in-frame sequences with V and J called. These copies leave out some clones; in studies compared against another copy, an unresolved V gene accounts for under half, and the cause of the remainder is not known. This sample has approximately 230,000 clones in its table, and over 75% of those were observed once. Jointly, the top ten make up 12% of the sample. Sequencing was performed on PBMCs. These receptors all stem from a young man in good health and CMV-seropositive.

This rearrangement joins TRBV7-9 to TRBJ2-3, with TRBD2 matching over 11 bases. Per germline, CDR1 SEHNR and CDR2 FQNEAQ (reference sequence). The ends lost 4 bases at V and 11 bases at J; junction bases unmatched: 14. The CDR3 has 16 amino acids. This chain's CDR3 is CASSSVLSGRAHGQYF. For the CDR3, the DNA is TGTGCCAGCAGCTCGGTCCTTAGCGGGAGGGCCCATGGGCAGTATTTT.

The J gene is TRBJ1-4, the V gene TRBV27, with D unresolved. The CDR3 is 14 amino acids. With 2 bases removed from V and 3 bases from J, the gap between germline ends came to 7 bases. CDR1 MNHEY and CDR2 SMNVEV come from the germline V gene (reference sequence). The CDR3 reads CASSLHGSNEKLFF. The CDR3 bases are TGTGCCAGCAGTTTACATGGATCTAATGAAAAACTGTTTTTT. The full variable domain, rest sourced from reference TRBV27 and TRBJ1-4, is EAQVTQNPRYLITVTGKKLTVTCSQNMNHEYMSWYRQDPGLGLRQIYYSMNVEVTDKGDVPEGYKVSRKEKRNFPLILESPSPNQTSLYFCASSLHGSNEKLFFGSGTQLSVL.

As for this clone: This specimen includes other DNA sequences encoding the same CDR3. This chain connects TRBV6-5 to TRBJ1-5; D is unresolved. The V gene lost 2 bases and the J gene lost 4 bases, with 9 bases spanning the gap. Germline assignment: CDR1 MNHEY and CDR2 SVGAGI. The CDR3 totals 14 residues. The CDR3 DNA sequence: TGTGCCAGCAGTTACAGGGAGGGAAATCAGCCCCAGCATTTT. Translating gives CASSYREGNQPQHF.

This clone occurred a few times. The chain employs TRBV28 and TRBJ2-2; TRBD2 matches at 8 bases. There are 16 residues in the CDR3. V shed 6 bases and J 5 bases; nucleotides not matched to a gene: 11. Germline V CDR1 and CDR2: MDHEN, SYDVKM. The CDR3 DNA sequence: TGTGCCAGCAGCCGCGGGGGGACCGTCAGGACCGGGGAGCTGTTTTTT. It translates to CASSRGGTVRTGELFF.

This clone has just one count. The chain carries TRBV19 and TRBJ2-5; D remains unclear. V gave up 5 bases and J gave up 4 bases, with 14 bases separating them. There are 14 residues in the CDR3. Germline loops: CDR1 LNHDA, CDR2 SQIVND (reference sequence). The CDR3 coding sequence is TGTGCCAGTAGTGTGGGTTTCCTTGGAGAGACCCAGTACTTC. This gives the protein CASSVGFLGETQYF.

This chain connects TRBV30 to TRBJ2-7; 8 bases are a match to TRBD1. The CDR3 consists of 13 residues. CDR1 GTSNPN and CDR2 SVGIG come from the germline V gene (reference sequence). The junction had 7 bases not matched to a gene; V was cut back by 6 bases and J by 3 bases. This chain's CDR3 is CACDRGSLYEQYF. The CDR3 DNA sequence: TGTGCCTGCGACAGGGGATCTCTCTACGAGCAGTACTTC.

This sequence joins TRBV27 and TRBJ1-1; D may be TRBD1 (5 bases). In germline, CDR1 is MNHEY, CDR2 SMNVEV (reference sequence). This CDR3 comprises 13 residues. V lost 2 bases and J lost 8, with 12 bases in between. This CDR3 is CASSLLGADEAFF. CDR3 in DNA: TGTGCCAGCAGTTTACTCGGGGCAGACGAAGCTTTCTTT.

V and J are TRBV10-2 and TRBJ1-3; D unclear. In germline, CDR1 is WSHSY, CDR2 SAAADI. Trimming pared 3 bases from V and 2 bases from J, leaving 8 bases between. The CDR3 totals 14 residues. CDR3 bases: TGCGCCAGCAGTGATATGCGTACTGGAAACACCATATATTTT. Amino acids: CASSDMRTGNTIYF.

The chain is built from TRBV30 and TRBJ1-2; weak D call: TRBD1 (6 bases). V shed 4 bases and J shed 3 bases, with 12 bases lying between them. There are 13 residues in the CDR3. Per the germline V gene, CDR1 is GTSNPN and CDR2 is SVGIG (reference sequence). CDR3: CAWIQNRDYGYTF. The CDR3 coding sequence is TGTGCCTGGATTCAAAACAGGGACTATGGCTACACCTTC.